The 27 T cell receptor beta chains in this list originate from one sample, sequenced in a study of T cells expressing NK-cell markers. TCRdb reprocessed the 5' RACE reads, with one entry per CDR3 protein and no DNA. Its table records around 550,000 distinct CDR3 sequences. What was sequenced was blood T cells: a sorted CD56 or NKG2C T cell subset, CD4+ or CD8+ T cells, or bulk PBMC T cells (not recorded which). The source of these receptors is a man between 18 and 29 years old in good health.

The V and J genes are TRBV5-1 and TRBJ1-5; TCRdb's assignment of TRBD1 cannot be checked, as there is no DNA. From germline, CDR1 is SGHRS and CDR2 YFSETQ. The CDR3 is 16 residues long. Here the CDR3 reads CASSLSPGQGNQPQHF. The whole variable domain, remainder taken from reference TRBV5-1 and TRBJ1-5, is KAGVTQTPRYLIKTRGQQVTLSCSPISGHRSVSWYQQTPGQGLQFLFEYFSETQRNKGNFPGRFSGRQFSNSRSEMNVSTLELGDSALYLCASSLSPGQGNQPQHFGDGTRLSIL.

CDR3 protein: CSVGGTVEYNEQFF. This chain links TRBV29-1 with TRBJ2-1; TCRdb indicates TRBD1, and absent DNA this call remains unverified. The CDR3 contains 14 residues. Germline lookup yields CDR1 SQVTM and CDR2 ANQGSEA.

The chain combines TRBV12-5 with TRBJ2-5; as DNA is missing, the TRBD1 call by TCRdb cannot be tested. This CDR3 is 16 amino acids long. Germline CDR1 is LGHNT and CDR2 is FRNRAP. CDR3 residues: CASGTPGETVQETQYF.

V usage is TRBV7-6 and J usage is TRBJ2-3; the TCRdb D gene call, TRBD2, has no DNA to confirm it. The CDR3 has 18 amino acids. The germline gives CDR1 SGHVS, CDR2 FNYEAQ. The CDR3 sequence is CASSPIKGVGRGTDTQYF. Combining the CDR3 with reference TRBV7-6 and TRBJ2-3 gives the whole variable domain GAGVSQSPRYKVTKRGQDVALRCDPISGHVSLYWYRQALGQGPEFLTYFNYEAQQDKSGLPNDRFSAERPEGSISTLTIQRTEQRDSAMYRCASSPIKGVGRGTDTQYFGPGTRLTVL.

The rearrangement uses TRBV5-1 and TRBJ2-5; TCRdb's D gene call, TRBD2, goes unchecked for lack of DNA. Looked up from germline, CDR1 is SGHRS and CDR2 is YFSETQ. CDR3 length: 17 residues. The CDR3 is CASSLNLARADGETQYF. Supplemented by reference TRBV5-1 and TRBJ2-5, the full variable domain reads KAGVTQTPRYLIKTRGQQVTLSCSPISGHRSVSWYQQTPGQGLQFLFEYFSETQRNKGNFPGRFSGRQFSNSRSEMNVSTLELGDSALYLCASSLNLARADGETQYFGPGTRLLVL.

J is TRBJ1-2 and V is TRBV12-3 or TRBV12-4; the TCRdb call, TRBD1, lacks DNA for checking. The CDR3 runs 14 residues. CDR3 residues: CASSFGTADYGYTF.

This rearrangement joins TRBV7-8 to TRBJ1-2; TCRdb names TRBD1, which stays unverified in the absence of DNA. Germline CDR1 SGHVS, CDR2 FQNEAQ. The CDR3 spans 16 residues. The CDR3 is CASSLRGQGGVWGYTF.

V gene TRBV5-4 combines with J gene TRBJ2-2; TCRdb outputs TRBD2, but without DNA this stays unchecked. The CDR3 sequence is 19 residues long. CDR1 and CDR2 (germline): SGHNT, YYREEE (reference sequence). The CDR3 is CASSSAGTSGRARAGELFF.

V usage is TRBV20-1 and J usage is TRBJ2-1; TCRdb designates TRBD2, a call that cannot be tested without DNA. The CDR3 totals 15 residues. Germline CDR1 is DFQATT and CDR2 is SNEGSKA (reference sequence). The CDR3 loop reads CSAGLAGSRGNEQFF.

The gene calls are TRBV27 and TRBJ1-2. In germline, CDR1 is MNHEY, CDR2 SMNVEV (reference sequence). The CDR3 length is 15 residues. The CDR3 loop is CASSFGGGSAYGYTF.

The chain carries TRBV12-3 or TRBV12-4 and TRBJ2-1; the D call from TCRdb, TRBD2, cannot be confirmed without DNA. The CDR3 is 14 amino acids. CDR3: CASSPEGSYNEQFF.

This CDR3 reads CASSPQGQGGNQPQHF. The chain recombines TRBV18 with TRBJ1-5; no DNA is available, so the TRBD1 call from TCRdb remains unchecked. Germline CDR1 is KGHSH and CDR2 is LQKENI. This CDR3 spans 16 amino acids. Full variable domain (missing parts from reference TRBV18 and TRBJ1-5): NAGVMQNPRHLVRRRGQEARLRCSPMKGHSHVYWYRQLPEEGLKFMVYLQKENIIDESGMPKERFSAEFPKEGPSILRIQQVVRGDSAAYFCASSPQGQGGNQPQHFGDGTRLSIL.

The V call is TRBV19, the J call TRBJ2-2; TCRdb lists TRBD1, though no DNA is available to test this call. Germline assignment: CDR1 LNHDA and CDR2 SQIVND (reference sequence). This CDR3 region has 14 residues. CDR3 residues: CASRIVGTRGELFF.

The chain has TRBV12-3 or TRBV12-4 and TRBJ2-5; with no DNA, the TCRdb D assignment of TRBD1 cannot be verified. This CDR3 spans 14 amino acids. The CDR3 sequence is CASHRGRKEETQYF.

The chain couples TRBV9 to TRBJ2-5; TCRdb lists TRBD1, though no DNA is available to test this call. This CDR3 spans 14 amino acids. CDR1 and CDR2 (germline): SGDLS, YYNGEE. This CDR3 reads CASSVRVGEETQYF.

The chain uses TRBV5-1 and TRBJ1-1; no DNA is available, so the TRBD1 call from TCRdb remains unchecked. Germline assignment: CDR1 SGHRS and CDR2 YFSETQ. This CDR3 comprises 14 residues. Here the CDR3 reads CASSSRGTGREAFF. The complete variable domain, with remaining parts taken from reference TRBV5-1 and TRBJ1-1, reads KAGVTQTPRYLIKTRGQQVTLSCSPISGHRSVSWYQQTPGQGLQFLFEYFSETQRNKGNFPGRFSGRQFSNSRSEMNVSTLELGDSALYLCASSSRGTGREAFFGQGTRLTVV.

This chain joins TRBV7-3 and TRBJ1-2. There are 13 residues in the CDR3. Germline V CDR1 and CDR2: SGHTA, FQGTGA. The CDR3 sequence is CASSLSKGSGYTF.

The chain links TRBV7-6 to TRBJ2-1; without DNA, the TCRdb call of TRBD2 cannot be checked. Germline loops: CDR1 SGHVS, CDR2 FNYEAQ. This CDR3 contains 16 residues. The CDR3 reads CASSFSSSGTYNEQFF.

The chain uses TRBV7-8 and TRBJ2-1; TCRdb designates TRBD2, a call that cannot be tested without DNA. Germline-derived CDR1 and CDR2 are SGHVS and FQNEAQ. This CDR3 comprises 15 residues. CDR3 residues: CASSRGRGTYNEQFF.

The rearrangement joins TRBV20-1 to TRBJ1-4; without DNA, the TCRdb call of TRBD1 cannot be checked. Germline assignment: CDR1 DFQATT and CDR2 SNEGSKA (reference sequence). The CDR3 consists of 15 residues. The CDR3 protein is CSARPGTATNEKLFF.

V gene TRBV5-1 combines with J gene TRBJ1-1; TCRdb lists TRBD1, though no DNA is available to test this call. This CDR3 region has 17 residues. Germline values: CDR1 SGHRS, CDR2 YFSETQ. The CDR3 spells CASSLGQGQGMNTEAFF.

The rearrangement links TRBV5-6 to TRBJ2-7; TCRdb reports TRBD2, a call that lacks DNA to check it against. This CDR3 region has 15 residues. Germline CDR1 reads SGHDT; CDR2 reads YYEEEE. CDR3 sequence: CASSLFTRDTYEQYF.

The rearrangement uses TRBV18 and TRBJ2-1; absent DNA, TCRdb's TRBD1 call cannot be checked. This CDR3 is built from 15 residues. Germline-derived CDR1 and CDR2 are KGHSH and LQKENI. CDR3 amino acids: CASSSTLDRVDEQFF.

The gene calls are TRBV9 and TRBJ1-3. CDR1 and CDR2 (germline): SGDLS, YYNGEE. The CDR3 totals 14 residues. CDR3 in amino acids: CASNRIHSGNTIYF.

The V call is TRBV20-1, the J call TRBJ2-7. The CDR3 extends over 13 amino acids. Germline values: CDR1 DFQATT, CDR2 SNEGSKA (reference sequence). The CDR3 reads CSARGRTYYEQYF.

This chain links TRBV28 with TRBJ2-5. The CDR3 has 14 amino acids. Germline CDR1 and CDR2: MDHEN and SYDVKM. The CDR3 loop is CASSFWADQETQYF.

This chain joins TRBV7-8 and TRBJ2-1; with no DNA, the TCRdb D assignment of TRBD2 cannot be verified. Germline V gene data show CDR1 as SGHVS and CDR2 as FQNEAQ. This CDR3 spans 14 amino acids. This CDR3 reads CASSLRGGINEQFF.